This T cell receptor (beta chain) came from a study of early T cells in non-severe SARS-CoV-2 infection. This clonotype came up a few times. Using its own MiXCR run on the 5' RACE reads, TCRdb lists one record per CDR3 protein. The table has tens of thousands of distinct CDR3 sequences, about 5.6% seen once. Trimming left V 6 bases short and J 2 bases short, with 6 bases between. Germline CDR1 and CDR2: SQVTM and ANQGSEA. This CDR3 comprises 11 residues. The source material was whole blood. This clonotype was sampled from an adult who was a healthcare worker with PCR-confirmed SARS-CoV-2 infection or an uninfected control (not recorded which). The chain uses TRBV29-1 and TRBJ2-3, with D uncertain. The CDR3 region has the DNA TGCAGCGTGCGCATCACAGATACGCAGTATTTT. Its translation is CSVRITDTQYF.